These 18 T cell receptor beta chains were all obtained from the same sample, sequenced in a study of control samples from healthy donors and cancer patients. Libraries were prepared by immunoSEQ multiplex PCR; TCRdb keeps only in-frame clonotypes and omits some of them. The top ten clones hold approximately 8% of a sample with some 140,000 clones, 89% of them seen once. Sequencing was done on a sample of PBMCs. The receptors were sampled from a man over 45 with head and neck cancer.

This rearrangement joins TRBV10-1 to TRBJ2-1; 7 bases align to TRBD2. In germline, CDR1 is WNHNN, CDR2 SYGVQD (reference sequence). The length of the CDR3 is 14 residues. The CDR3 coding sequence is TGCCCCACCAGTGGGGGGGGGACTCGCAATGAGCAGTTCTTC. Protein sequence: CPTSGGGTRNEQFF.

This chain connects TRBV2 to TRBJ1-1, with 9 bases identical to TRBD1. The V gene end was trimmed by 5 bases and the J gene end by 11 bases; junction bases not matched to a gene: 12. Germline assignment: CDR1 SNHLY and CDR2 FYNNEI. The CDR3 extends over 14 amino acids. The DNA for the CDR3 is TGTGCCAGCAGTCTTCGGGACAGGGTACTTTGGGCTTTCTTT. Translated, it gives CASSLRDRVLWAFF.

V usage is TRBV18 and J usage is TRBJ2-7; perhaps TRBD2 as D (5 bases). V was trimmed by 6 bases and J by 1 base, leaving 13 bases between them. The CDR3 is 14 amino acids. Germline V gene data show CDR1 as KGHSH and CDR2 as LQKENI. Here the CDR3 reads CASSSGETSYEQYF. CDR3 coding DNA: TGTGCCAGCTCCTCCGGGGAGACGTCCTACGAGCAGTACTTC.

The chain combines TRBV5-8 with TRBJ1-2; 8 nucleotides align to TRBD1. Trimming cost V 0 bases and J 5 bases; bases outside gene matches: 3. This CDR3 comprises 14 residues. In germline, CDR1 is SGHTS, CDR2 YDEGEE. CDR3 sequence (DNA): TGTGCCAGCAGCTTGGACAGGGGGGCTTATGGCTACACCTTC. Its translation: CASSLDRGAYGYTF.

CDR3 in DNA: TGTGCCAGCAGCCGGGGTCGGACAGATACGCAGTATTTT. Translated: CASSRGRTDTQYF. The chain is built from TRBV12-3 or TRBV12-4 and TRBJ2-3; TRBD2 is a possible D gene (5 bases). This CDR3 comprises 13 residues. V gave up 6 bases and J gave up 3 bases, with 10 bases separating them.

CDR3 nucleotides: TGCGCCAGCAGCTTTGGTAGCGGGGGGCCCTTTTCTTACAATGAGCAGTTCTTC. This sequence encodes CASSFGSGGPFSYNEQFF. The chain couples TRBV5-1 to TRBJ2-1; 10 bases fit TRBD2. This CDR3 spans 18 amino acids. V trimming: 2 bases; J trimming: 4 bases; junction bases outside the gene matches: 12. CDR1 SGHRS and CDR2 YFSETQ come from the germline V gene.

Written as DNA, the CDR3 is TGTGCCAGCAGCTTAGCCCCTGGACAGAGGGGTACGGGCTACACCTTC. Its translation is CASSLAPGQRGTGYTF. The chain recombines TRBV7-9 with TRBJ1-2, with D perhaps matching TRBD1 (6 bases). This CDR3 is built from 16 residues. Per the germline V gene, CDR1 is SEHNR and CDR2 is FQNEAQ (reference sequence). Trimming took 0 bases from V and 8 from J, leaving 19 bases between them.

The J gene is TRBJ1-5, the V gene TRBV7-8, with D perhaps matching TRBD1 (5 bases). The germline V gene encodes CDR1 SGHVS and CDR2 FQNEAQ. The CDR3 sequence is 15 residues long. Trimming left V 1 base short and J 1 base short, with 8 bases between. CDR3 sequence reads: CASSLVGGSNQPQHF. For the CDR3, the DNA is TGTGCCAGCAGCTTAGTCGGGGGAAGCAATCAGCCCCAGCATTTT.

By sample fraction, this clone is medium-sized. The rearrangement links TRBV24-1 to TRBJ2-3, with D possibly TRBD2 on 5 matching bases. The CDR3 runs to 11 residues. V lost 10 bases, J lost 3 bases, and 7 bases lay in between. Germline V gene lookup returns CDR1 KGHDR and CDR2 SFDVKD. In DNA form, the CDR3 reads TGTGCCACTGGACTGACAGATACGCAGTATTTT. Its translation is CATGLTDTQYF.

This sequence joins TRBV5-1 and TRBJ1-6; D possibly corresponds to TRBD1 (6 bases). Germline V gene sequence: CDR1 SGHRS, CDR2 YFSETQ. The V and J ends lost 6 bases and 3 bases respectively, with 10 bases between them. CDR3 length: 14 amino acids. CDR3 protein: CASTGASYNSPLHF. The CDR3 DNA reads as TGCGCCAGCACGGGGGCAAGCTATAATTCACCCCTCCACTTT. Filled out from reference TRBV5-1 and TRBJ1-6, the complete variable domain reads KAGVTQTPRYLIKTRGQQVTLSCSPISGHRSVSWYQQTPGQGLQFLFEYFSETQRNKGNFPGRFSGRQFSNSRSEMNVSTLELGDSALYLCASTGASYNSPLHFGNGTRLTVT.

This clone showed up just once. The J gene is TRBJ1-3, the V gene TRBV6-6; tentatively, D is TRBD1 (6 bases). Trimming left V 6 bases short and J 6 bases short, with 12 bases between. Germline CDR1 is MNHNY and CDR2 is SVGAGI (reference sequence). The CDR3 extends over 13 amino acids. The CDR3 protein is CASRQGNLNTIYF. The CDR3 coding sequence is TGTGCCAGCAGACAGGGAAATTTAAACACCATATATTTT.

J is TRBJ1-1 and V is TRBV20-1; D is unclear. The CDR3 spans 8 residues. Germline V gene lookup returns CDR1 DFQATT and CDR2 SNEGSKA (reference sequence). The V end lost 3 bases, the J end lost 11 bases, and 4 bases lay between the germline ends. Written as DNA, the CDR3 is TGCAGTGCTAGTAAGGCTTTCTTT. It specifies CSASKAFF.

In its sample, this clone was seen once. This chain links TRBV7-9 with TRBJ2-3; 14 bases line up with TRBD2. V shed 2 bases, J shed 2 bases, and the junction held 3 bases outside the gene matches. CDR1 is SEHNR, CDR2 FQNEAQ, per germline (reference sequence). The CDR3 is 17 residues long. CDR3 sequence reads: CASSLTTSGRATDTQYF. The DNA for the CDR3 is TGTGCCAGCAGCTTAACGACTAGCGGGAGGGCCACAGATACGCAGTATTTT.

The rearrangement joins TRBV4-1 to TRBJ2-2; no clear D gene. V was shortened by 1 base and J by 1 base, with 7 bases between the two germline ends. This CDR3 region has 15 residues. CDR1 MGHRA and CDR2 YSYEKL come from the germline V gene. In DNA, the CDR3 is TGCGCCAGCAGCCAAGTGCCGGGGAACACCGGGGAGCTGTTTTTT. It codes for CASSQVPGNTGELFF.

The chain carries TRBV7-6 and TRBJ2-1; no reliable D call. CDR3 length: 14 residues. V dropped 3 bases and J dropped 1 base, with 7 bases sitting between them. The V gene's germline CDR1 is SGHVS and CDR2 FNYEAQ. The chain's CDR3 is CASSFSSSYNEQFF. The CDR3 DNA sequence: TGTGCCAGCAGCTTCTCCAGTTCCTACAATGAGCAGTTCTTC. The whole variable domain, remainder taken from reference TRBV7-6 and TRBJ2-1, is GAGVSQSPRYKVTKRGQDVALRCDPISGHVSLYWYRQALGQGPEFLTYFNYEAQQDKSGLPNDRFSAERPEGSISTLTIQRTEQRDSAMYRCASSFSSSYNEQFFGPGTRLTVL.

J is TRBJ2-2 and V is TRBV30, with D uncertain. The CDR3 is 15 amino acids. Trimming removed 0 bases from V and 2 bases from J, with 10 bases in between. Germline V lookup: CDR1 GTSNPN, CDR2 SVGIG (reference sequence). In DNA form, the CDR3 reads TGTGCCTGGAGTGTATCAGGTCTTAACACCGGGGAGCTGTTTTTT. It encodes CAWSVSGLNTGELFF.

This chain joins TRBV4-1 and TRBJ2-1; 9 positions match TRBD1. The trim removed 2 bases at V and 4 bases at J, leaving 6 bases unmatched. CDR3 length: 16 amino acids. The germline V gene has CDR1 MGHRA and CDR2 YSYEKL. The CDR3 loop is CASSQPGQGPYNEQFF. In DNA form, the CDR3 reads TGCGCCAGCAGCCAACCGGGACAGGGACCTTACAATGAGCAGTTCTTC.

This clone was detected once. CDR3 bases: TGTGCCAGCAGTTTCAGCGGGGGGGCTGGGGCCAACGTCCTGACTTTC. Its translation is CASSFSGGAGANVLTF. The rearrangement links TRBV6-6 to TRBJ2-6; 10 positions match TRBD2. CDR1 MNHNY and CDR2 SVGAGI come from the germline V gene (reference sequence). This CDR3 spans 16 amino acids. J gave up 2 bases and V 4 bases, and 2 bases lay outside the gene matches.